Described below is a single T cell receptor (beta chain) sequence and its context. Its antigen is still unknown. The germline gives CDR1 DFQATT, CDR2 SNEGSKA (reference sequence). V was trimmed by 4 bases and J by 5 bases, leaving 15 bases between them. The CDR3 contains 15 residues. This record belongs to a study of early T cells in non-severe SARS-CoV-2 infection. Study at large: Whole-blood bulk RNA, unsorted, was sequenced, and chains were unpaired. Findings and caveats of the study: Matching with VDJdb favored anti-spike CD8 responses (missing private and CD4 specificities).

The TCR library protocol was used to attach unique molecular identifiers. These identifiers were attached to individual cDNA molecules. Each CDR3 protein is one row after TCRdb ran MiXCR on the 5' RACE reads. The table includes some 57,000 distinct CDR3 sequences, roughly 12% detected once. The TCR sequence derives from an adult who was a healthcare worker with PCR-confirmed SARS-CoV-2 infection or an uninfected control (not recorded which). The chain is built from TRBV20-1 and TRBJ1-6, with a possible D match to TRBD1 (6 bases). Sequencing was done on a sample of whole blood. In DNA form, the CDR3 reads TGCAGTGCTAAGGACAGCGGACTTGATAATTCACCCCTCCACTTT. This encodes CSAKDSGLDNSPLHF.